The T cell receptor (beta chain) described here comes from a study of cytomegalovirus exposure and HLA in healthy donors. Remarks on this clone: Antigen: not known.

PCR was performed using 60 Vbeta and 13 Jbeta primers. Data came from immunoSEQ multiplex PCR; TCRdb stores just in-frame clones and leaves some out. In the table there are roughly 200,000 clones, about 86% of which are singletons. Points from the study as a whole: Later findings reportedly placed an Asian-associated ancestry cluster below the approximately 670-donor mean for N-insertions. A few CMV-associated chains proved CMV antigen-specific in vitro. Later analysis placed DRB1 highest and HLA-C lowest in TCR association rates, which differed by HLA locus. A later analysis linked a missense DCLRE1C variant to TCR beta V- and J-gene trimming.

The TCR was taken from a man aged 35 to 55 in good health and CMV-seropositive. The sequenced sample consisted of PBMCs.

The CDR3 sequence is CAIREDRENEQFF. CDR3 nucleotides: TGTGCCATCAGAGAGGACAGGGAGAATGAGCAGTTCTTC. The chain has TRBV10-3 and TRBJ2-1; 8 bases are shared with TRBD1. CDR1 is ENHRY and CDR2 is SYGVKD in the germline V gene. This CDR3 region has 13 residues. The trim removed 6 bases at V and 7 bases at J, leaving 5 bases unmatched.